This entry describes one TCR beta chain. The data belong to a study of blood T cell repertoires in COVID-19. About the research overall: Italy, Spain and the United States were the sources of the convalescent and acute COVID-19 samples. PBMCs, B-cell-depleted T cells, or T cells were the source of the cDNA or gDNA that made up the material.

Authors' processing steps: How many nucleated cells were present was estimated from reference gene primer amplification. The assay was immunoSEQ multiplex PCR, and TCRdb's table has in-frame clones only and misses some. Clone size and the V and J calls come from that table; the DNA yielded D and trimming. The data contain 11,000 to 15,000 clones, approximately 83% of them singletons. Germline V CDR1 and CDR2: SGHVS, FQNEAQ. The CDR3 has 12 amino acids. V was cut by 4 bases and J by 7 bases, with 11 bases left in between. This receptor was taken from a woman in her sixties with acute or convalescent COVID-19. The sample comprised peripheral blood. This rearrangement joins TRBV7-8 to TRBJ2-7, with D possibly being TRBD2 (6 bases). Here the CDR3 DNA reads TGTGCCAGCAGCTCCACTAGCCGAGAGCAGTACTTC. Protein: CASSSTSREQYF.